Below, 7 T cell receptor beta chains from the same sample are listed, as sequenced in a study of CD8 T cells in Susac syndrome. With random hexamers, roughly 0.45 to 1 ug RNA was reverse transcribed. TCRdb passed the immunoSEQ multiplex PCR reads through MiXCR, listing each CDR3 protein once. The top ten hold around 0.093% of the sample, which has about 200,000 distinct CDR3 sequences, roughly 94% seen once. Sequencing was done on a sample of CD4+ T cells from PBMCs. These TCRs come from a human donor in good health.

The rearrangement links TRBV20-1 to TRBJ1-1; D possibly corresponds to TRBD1 (5 bases). Germline CDR1 is DFQATT and CDR2 is SNEGSKA (reference sequence). Trimming removed 0 bases from V and 0 bases from J, with 8 bases in between. The CDR3 extends over 14 amino acids. The DNA for the CDR3 is TGCAGTGCTAGAGAAGACAGTATGAACACTGAAGCTTTCTTT. Amino acids: CSAREDSMNTEAFF.

The chain couples TRBV20-1 to TRBJ1-5; D ambiguous. V was cut by 3 bases and J by 3 bases, with 12 bases left in between. Looked up from germline, CDR1 is DFQATT and CDR2 is SNEGSKA (reference sequence). CDR3 length: 14 residues. The CDR3 protein is CSARAPLDNQPQHF. The CDR3 DNA reads TGCAGTGCTAGGGCCCCGTTAGACAATCAGCCCCAGCATTTT.

Comments on this clonotype: The limits of the CDR3 on the DNA are not certain, so only TCRdb's listed CDR3 is given. V and J are TRBV7-6 and TRBJ2-3; the table names TRBD1, a call not compared with the DNA. The CDR3 extends over 16 residues, inclusive of both ends. Germline V gene data show CDR1 as SGHVS and CDR2 as FNYEAQ. The CDR3 loop is CASSLFASGAGGSLYF.

This clonotype was seen once. The V and J genes are TRBV9 and TRBJ2-1; tentatively, D is TRBD1 (6 bases). Deletions cut 3 bases from V and 6 bases from J, with 19 bases between. This CDR3 spans 16 amino acids. Germline lookup yields CDR1 SGDLS and CDR2 YYNGEE. As DNA, the CDR3 is TGTGCCAGCAGCGCCTCCCTTACAGCGACAGGCAATGAGCAGTTCTTC. Translation: CASSASLTATGNEQFF.

The chain combines TRBV28 with TRBJ2-4; 9 nucleotides match TRBD1. Germline V gene lookup returns CDR1 MDHEN and CDR2 SYDVKM. This CDR3 region has 13 residues. Trimming at V came to 4 bases and at J to 8 bases, leaving 3 bases not matched to a gene. CDR3 bases: TGTGCCAGCAGTTCATACAGGGGGCACATTCAGTACTTC. As protein: CASSSYRGHIQYF.

The chain links TRBV7-2 to TRBJ2-1, with D unresolved. Looked up from germline, CDR1 is SGHTA and CDR2 is FQGNSA. This CDR3 is 16 amino acids long. With 2 bases removed from V and 5 bases from J, the gap between germline ends came to 16 bases. CDR3 DNA sequence: TGTGCCAGCAGCTTAAATAGCTGGGGTGGGCACAATGAGCAGTTCTTC. It specifies CASSLNSWGGHNEQFF. Drawing the rest from reference TRBV7-2 and TRBJ2-1, the complete variable domain is GAGVSQSPSNKVTEKGKDVELRCDPISGHTALYWYRQSLGQGLEFLIYFQGNSAPDKSGLPSDRFSAERTGGSVSTLTIQRTQQEDSAVYLCASSLNSWGGHNEQFFGPGTRLTVL.

This chain uses TRBV10-3 with TRBJ1-2, with 7 bases matching TRBD1. The CDR3 sequence is 13 residues long. Germline V gives CDR1 ENHRY, CDR2 SYGVKD. After removal of 4 bases from V and 8 bases from J, the junction contained 7 bases not matched to a gene. The chain's CDR3 is CAISGQGRRGYTF. In DNA form, the CDR3 reads TGTGCCATCAGTGGACAGGGACGGAGGGGCTACACCTTC.